These T cell receptor beta chains were read from a single sample in a study of metastatic and nonmetastatic thyroid tumors. TCRdb re-clonotyped the PCR reads via MiXCR. The sample lists roughly 8,000 clones; more than 20% were seen once. The specimen sequenced was tumor tissue. The source is a female donor with papillary thyroid cancer or a benign thyroid nodule (not recorded which). Some clones in this sample may be carry-over from other donors' samples. Each CDR3 is given with its conserved first and last residue. The D gene is left open where the match is weak. The size entry is marked missing in some rows and otherwise reads once, few, many or a size class.

V gene: TRBV24-1
clone size: few
D gene: TRBD1
J gene: TRBJ2-1
CDR3 DNA: TGTGCCACCAGCAAACAGGGGAGTGGTGAGCAGTTCTTC
CDR3 protein: CATSKQGSGEQFF

V gene: TRBV24-1
clone size: -
D gene: TRBD2
J gene: TRBJ2-5
CDR3 DNA: TGTGCCACCAGTACTAGCGGGAGCGGGGAGACCCAGTACTTC
CDR3 protein: CATSTSGSGETQYF

V gene: TRBV28
clone size: -
D gene: -
J gene: TRBJ2-2
CDR3 DNA: TGTGCCAGCAGACCACCCCCGCCGGACACCGGGGAGCTGTTTTTT
CDR3 protein: CASRPPPPDTGELFF

V gene: TRBV19
clone size: medium-sized
D gene: -
J gene: TRBJ1-5
CDR3 DNA: TGTGCCAGTAGTATACCGACAGTTACGTTTATTCAGCCCCAGCATTTT
CDR3 protein: CASSIPTVTFIQPQHF

V gene: TRBV29-1
clone size: medium-sized
D gene: TRBD1
J gene: TRBJ1-1
CDR3 DNA: TGCAGCGTCACCCGGGACAGGGGGAGGGTGAACACTGAAGCTTTCTTT
CDR3 protein: CSVTRDRGRVNTEAFF

V gene: TRBV18
clone size: -
D gene: -
J gene: TRBJ1-5
CDR3 DNA: TGTGCCAGCTCTCGGGGGGCAGCTGACAATCAGCCCCAGCATTTT
CDR3 protein: CASSRGAADNQPQHF

V gene: TRBV20-1
clone size: -
D gene: TRBD1
J gene: TRBJ1-4
CDR3 DNA: TGCAGTGGATCAGGGGGCCTAGGGCTAGAAAAACTGTTTTTT
CDR3 protein: CSGSGGLGLEKLFF

V gene: TRBV9
clone size: -
D gene: TRBD2
J gene: TRBJ2-6
CDR3 DNA: TGTGCCAGCAGCGTCGGGACTAGCGGGGGTGGCAACGTCCTGACTTTC
CDR3 protein: CASSVGTSGGGNVLTF

V gene: TRBV14
clone size: many
D gene: TRBD1
J gene: TRBJ2-1
CDR3 DNA: TGTGCCAGCAGCCGTTGGACAGGTTCTGGTGGCAATGAGCAGTTCTTC
CDR3 protein: CASSRWTGSGGNEQFF

V gene: TRBV20-1
clone size: -
D gene: TRBD1
J gene: TRBJ1-2
CDR3 DNA: TGCAGTGCTAGCCACGATGAGGGGGCGAATGGCTACACCTTC
CDR3 protein: CSASHDEGANGYTF

V gene: TRBV6-1
clone size: medium-sized
D gene: -
J gene: TRBJ1-2
CDR3 DNA: TGTGCCAGCAGCCGGCAGAACTATGGCTACACCTTC
CDR3 protein: CASSRQNYGYTF

V gene: TRBV6-1
clone size: many
D gene: TRBD2
J gene: TRBJ2-5
CDR3 DNA: TGTGCCAGCATAAGGCGGTTGGTAGCGGGGACCCAAGAGACCCAGTACTTC
CDR3 protein: CASIRRLVAGTQETQYF

V gene: TRBV30
clone size: -
D gene: -
J gene: TRBJ2-3
CDR3 DNA: TGTGCCTGGAGTGTACAGGCCTATACGCAGTATTTT
CDR3 protein: CAWSVQAYTQYF

V gene: TRBV19
clone size: few
D gene: -
J gene: TRBJ1-6
CDR3 DNA: TGTGCCAGTACCTCGACAGGAGCCAATTCACCCCTCCACTTT
CDR3 protein: CASTSTGANSPLHF

V gene: TRBV4-1
clone size: many
D gene: -
J gene: TRBJ2-7
CDR3 DNA: TGCGCCAGCAGCCCCAGAGTGACTACCAACTCCTACGAGCAGTACTTC
CDR3 protein: CASSPRVTTNSYEQYF

V gene: TRBV12-5
clone size: -
D gene: -
J gene: TRBJ2-2
CDR3 DNA: TGTGCTAGTGGTCTGGGGGGAACCACCGGGGAGCTGTTTTTT
CDR3 protein: CASGLGGTTGELFF

V gene: TRBV7-3
clone size: many
D gene: TRBD2
J gene: TRBJ2-1
CDR3 DNA: TGTGCCAGCAGCTACTCCAGCGGGGGATACAATGAGCAGTTCTTC
CDR3 protein: CASSYSSGGYNEQFF

V gene: TRBV10-3
clone size: -
D gene: TRBD1
J gene: TRBJ2-7
CDR3 DNA: TGTGCCATCAGTGGGGACAGCTCCTACGAGCAGTACTTC
CDR3 protein: CAISGDSSYEQYF

V gene: TRBV27
clone size: large
D gene: -
J gene: TRBJ2-7
CDR3 DNA: TGTGCCAGCAGTGCGTCCCCCAGGGACTACGAGCAGTACTTC
CDR3 protein: CASSASPRDYEQYF

V gene: TRBV15
clone size: medium-sized
D gene: -
J gene: TRBJ2-1
CDR3 DNA: TGTGCCACCAGCAGAGAGACAGGAGTGTACAATGAGCAGTTCTTC
CDR3 protein: CATSRETGVYNEQFF

V gene: TRBV7-3
clone size: many
D gene: TRBD2
J gene: TRBJ2-1
CDR3 DNA: TGTGCCAGCAGCCTCGGACTAGCGGGGGGGAGCTCCTACAATGAGCAGTTCTTC
CDR3 protein: CASSLGLAGGSSYNEQFF

V gene: TRBV24-1
clone size: medium-sized
D gene: TRBD1
J gene: TRBJ1-6
CDR3 DNA: TGTGCCACCAGTGACGGGACAGGGTTTAATTCACCCCTCCACTTT
CDR3 protein: CATSDGTGFNSPLHF

V gene: TRBV12-3/TRBV12-4
clone size: medium-sized
D gene: TRBD1
J gene: TRBJ1-3
CDR3 DNA: TGTGCCAGCAGCATCAATGGACAGGTCGGAAACACCATATATTTT
CDR3 protein: CASSINGQVGNTIYF

V gene: TRBV20-1
clone size: many
D gene: TRBD2
J gene: TRBJ2-7
CDR3 DNA: TGCAGTGCTAGAGATCCGACTAGCGGGATTCCCGAGCAGTACTTC
CDR3 protein: CSARDPTSGIPEQYF

V gene: TRBV5-8
clone size: many
D gene: -
J gene: TRBJ2-6
CDR3 DNA: TGTGCCAGCAGCTTAGTACTCCCCCTCTCTGGGGCCAACGTCCTGACTTTC
CDR3 protein: CASSLVLPLSGANVLTF

V gene: TRBV14
clone size: few
D gene: -
J gene: TRBJ2-2
CDR3 DNA: TGTGCCAGCAGCCCCGACCGGACGGGGGAGCTGTTTTTT
CDR3 protein: CASSPDRTGELFF

V gene: TRBV24-1
clone size: medium-sized
D gene: -
J gene: TRBJ2-1
CDR3 DNA: TGTGCCACCAGTGATTTAGGGGGGAACAAATACAATGAGCAGTTCTTC
CDR3 protein: CATSDLGGNKYNEQFF

V gene: TRBV19
clone size: few
D gene: TRBD2
J gene: TRBJ2-7
CDR3 DNA: TGTGCCAGTAGTATAGGACTAGCAGATTCCTACGAGCAGTACTTC
CDR3 protein: CASSIGLADSYEQYF

V gene: TRBV9
clone size: -
D gene: -
J gene: TRBJ1-3
CDR3 DNA: TGTGCCGGCAGCGTAGTTCAGGGCTCCGGAAACACCATATATTTT
CDR3 protein: CAGSVVQGSGNTIYF

V gene: TRBV27
clone size: few
D gene: TRBD2
J gene: TRBJ2-1
CDR3 DNA: TGTGCCAGCAGCTTAGCCTTTCGGGGGGGCCTCTACAATGAGCAGTTCTTC
CDR3 protein: CASSLAFRGGLYNEQFF

V gene: TRBV6-1
clone size: few
D gene: -
J gene: TRBJ2-2
CDR3 DNA: TGTGCCAGCAGTGAGATCACAGGGACACCGTGGGAGCTGTTTTTT
CDR3 protein: CASSEITGTPWELFF

V gene: TRBV7-2
clone size: many
D gene: TRBD2
J gene: TRBJ2-2
CDR3 DNA: TGTGCCAGCAGCTGGGGACTAGCTTTCACCGGGGAGCTGTTTTTT
CDR3 protein: CASSWGLAFTGELFF

V gene: TRBV5-6
clone size: -
D gene: -
J gene: TRBJ2-3
CDR3 DNA: TGTGCCAGCAGCTCCTCCGGGACCTCATATAGCACAGATACGCAGTATTTT
CDR3 protein: CASSSSGTSYSTDTQYF